This T cell receptor beta chain was sequenced during a study of blood T cell repertoires in COVID-19. TCRdb keeps only in-frame clones here, not all; method: immunoSEQ multiplex PCR. The sample records under 200,000 clones, roughly 77% being singletons. The CDR3 consists of 17 residues. The V and J genes are TRBV21-1 and TRBJ2-7; the D call TRBD2 from the table was never checked on the DNA. TRBV21-1 is noted as a pseudogene. Sequencing input: peripheral blood. The receptor was isolated from a woman aged 40 to 49 with COVID-19, enrolled during active disease. CDR3 sequence (DNA): TGTGCCAGCAGTACTTTCCGGGAGAAGGATAGCTCCTACGAGCAGTACTTC. Translating gives CASSTFREKDSSYEQYF.